This record covers a single T cell receptor beta chain. The data were obtained in a study of blood T cell repertoires in COVID-19. In the study overall: From the United States, Italy and Spain came samples of acute and convalescent COVID-19. In each case, the material was cDNA or gDNA derived from T cells, B-cell-depleted T cells, or PBMCs.

Per the original methods: The authors estimated nucleated cell counts from reference gene primer amplification. Generated by immunoSEQ multiplex PCR, the TCRdb table keeps only in-frame clones and is missing some. The V and J calls and clone size come from that table; D and trimming were worked out from the DNA. The data hold 150,000 to 200,000 clones, with about 86% observed a single time. CDR1 and CDR2 (germline): SGHRS, YFSETQ. This CDR3 has 15 residues. V dropped 2 bases and J dropped 7 bases, with 15 bases sitting between them. This receptor was obtained from a man in his fifties with active or convalescent COVID-19. The source material was peripheral blood. The rearrangement joins TRBV5-1 to TRBJ2-2, with D perhaps matching TRBD1 (5 bases). CDR3: CASSLEWGANGELFF. CDR3 sequence (DNA): TGCGCCAGCAGCTTAGAGTGGGGCGCGAACGGGGAGCTGTTTTTT. The full variable domain, with the rest looked up from reference TRBV5-1 and TRBJ2-2, is KAGVTQTPRYLIKTRGQQVTLSCSPISGHRSVSWYQQTPGQGLQFLFEYFSETQRNKGNFPGRFSGRQFSNSRSEMNVSTLELGDSALYLCASSLEWGANGELFFGEGSRLTVL.